The clone carrying this T cell receptor (beta chain) appeared many times. TCRdb itself ran the 5' RACE reads through MiXCR, one entry per CDR3 protein. The table lists around 44,000 distinct CDR3 sequences, less than 25% of them singletons. The sorted Tregs were CD4+CD25+CD127-/low cells. Germline lookup yields CDR1 SGHRS and CDR2 YFSETQ. The CDR3 consists of 16 residues. V gave up 4 bases and J gave up 3 bases; unmatched junction bases: 7. Sequenced material: Tregs sorted from blood. The receptor comes from a female donor with breast cancer. The chain couples TRBV5-1 to TRBJ2-2; 9 bases are a match to TRBD2. As DNA, the CDR3 is TGCGCCAGCAGCGGTAGCGGGAGAGGCGACACCGGGGAGCTGTTTTTT. Translating gives CASSGSGRGDTGELFF.